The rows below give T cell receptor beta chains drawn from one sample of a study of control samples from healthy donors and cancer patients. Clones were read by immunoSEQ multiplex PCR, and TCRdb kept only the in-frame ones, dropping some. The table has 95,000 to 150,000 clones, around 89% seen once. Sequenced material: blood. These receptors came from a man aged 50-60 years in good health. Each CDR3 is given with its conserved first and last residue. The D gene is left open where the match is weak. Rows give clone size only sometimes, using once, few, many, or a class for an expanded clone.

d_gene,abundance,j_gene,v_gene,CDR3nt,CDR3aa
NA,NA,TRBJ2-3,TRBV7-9,TGTGCCAGCAGCGGACCCGGGACTGAGTTCACAGATACGCAGTATTTT,CASSGPGTEFTDTQYF
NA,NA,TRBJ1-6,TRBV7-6,TGTGCCAGCAGCTTAGCCACCGGCAGGGGTAATTCACCCCTCCACTTT,CASSLATGRGNSPLHF
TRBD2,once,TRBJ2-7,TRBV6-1,TGTGCCAGTTCACTAGCGAACGAGCAGTACTTC,CASSLANEQYF
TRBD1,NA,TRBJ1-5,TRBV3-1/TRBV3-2,TGTGCCAGCAGCCTTCGGGACAGGGAAGATCAGCCCCAGCATTTT,CASSLRDREDQPQHF
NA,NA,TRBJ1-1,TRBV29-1,TGCAGCGTAGTTAGGACAGAAACGAACACTGAAGCTTTCTTT,CSVVRTETNTEAFF
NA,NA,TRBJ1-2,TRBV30,TGTGCCTGGAGTAAGGGGGAAGAGGGCTATGGCTACACCTTC,CAWSKGEEGYGYTF
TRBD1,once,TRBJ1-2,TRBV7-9,TGTGCCAGCAGCTTAGCGACAGGGGGTTCGGGCTACACCTTC,CASSLATGGSGYTF
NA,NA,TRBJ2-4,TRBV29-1,TGCAGCGTCCGAGCCACCCTTGGCAAAAACATTCAGTACTTC,CSVRATLGKNIQYF
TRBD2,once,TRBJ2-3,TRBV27,TGTGCCAGCAGTTTAACTAGCGGGGGATATGGAGATACGCAGTATTTT,CASSLTSGGYGDTQYF
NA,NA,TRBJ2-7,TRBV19,TGTGCCAGTGGCCCCCCCTACGAGCAGTACTTC,CASGPPYEQYF
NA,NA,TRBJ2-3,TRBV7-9,TGTGCCAGCAGCCTTGAGGGGTTCACAGATACGCAGTATTTT,CASSLEGFTDTQYF
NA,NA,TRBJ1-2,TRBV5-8,TGTGCCAGCAGCGCAGAGGGGTTGTGGCACTATGGCTACACCTTC,CASSAEGLWHYGYTF
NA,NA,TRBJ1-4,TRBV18,TGTGCCAGCTCACCACTACAGGAAGGTGCCGGAAAACTGTTTTTT,CASSPLQEGAGKLFF
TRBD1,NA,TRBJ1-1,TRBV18,TGTGCCAGCTCACCTGACAGGGGACGAACTGAAGCTTTCTTT,CASSPDRGRTEAFF
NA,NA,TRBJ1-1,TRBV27,TGTGCCAGCAGTTTAAAGGCAGTCACTGAAGCTTTCTTT,CASSLKAVTEAFF
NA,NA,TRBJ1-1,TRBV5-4,TGTGCCAGCGCAAGCGGAGCTTTCTTT,CASASGAFF
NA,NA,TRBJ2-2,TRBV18,TGTGCCAGCTCACCAGGGGGCAAGGTCGGGGAGCTGTTTTTT,CASSPGGKVGELFF
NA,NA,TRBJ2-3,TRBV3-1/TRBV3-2,TGTGCCAGCACCCCGGGACTCTCCCCAGATACGCAGTATTTT,CASTPGLSPDTQYF
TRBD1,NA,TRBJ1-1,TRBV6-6,TGTGCCAGCAGTGACCCGACAGGGCGGACCACTGAAGCTTTCTTT,CASSDPTGRTTEAFF
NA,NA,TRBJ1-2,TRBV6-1,TGTGCCAGCAGTGATGGGGCTAACTATGGCTACACCTTC,CASSDGANYGYTF
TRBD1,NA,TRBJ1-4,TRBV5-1,TGCGCCAGCAGCCCCCGGGACAGGAATGAAAAACTGTTTTTT,CASSPRDRNEKLFF
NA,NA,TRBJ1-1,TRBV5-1,TGCGCCAGCAGCTTGGGGCCGGCGGGGTACACTGAAGCTTTCTTT,CASSLGPAGYTEAFF
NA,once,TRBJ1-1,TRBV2,TGTGCCAGCAGTGAAGGATGGTACGCTGAAGCTTTCTTT,CASSEGWYAEAFF
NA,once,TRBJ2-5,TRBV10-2,TGCGCCAGCCGGACACCACCCGAGGGGACCCAGTACTTC,CASRTPPEGTQYF
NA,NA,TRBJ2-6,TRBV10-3,TGTGCCATCAGTGATAGGACTAACTCTGGGGCCAACGTCCTGACTTTC,CAISDRTNSGANVLTF
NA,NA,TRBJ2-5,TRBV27,TGTGCCAGCAGACCATCTAGGACAGTTTTCCAAGAGACCCAGTACTTC,CASRPSRTVFQETQYF
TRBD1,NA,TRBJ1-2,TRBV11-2,TGTGCCAGCAGTCCGGGACAGGAGGGCGGCTACACCTTC,CASSPGQEGGYTF
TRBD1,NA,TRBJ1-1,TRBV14,TGTGCCAGCAGCCGGACAGGTGGGAACACTGAAGCTTTCTTT,CASSRTGGNTEAFF
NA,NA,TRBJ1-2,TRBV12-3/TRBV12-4,TGTGCCAGCAGAATGGACGGATACTATGGCTACACCTTC,CASRMDGYYGYTF
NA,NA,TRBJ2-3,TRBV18,TGTGCCAGCTCACCAAAATTTTCATCAGGTGTCAGCACAGATACGCAGTATTTT,CASSPKFSSGVSTDTQYF
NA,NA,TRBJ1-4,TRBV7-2,TGTGCCAGCAGCTTTGGACGGAGGGAAAAACTGTTTTTT,CASSFGRREKLFF
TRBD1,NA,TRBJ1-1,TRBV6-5,TGTGCCAGCAGTTGGGGGACAGGGTGGAGGAACACTGAAGCTTTCTTT,CASSWGTGWRNTEAFF
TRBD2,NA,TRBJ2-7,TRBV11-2,TGTGCCAGCAGCTTACAAGCGGGGGGGCGGAGCGAGCAGTACTTC,CASSLQAGGRSEQYF
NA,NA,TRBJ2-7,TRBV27,TGTGCCAGCAGTTTCCGGGGTGGAACGCCATACTACGAGCAGTACTTC,CASSFRGGTPYYEQYF
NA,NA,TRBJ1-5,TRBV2,TGTGCCAGCAGTGTTGGGCAGGGCCGCAATCAGCCCCAGCATTTT,CASSVGQGRNQPQHF
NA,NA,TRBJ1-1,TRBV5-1,TGCGCCAGCAGCTTTGCTGGGGCTCCCATGAACACTGAAGCTTTCTTT,CASSFAGAPMNTEAFF
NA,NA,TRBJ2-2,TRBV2,TGTGCCAGCAGTGGTCCTAAATCGAACACCGGGGAGCTGTTTTTT,CASSGPKSNTGELFF
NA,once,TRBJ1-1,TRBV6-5,TGTGCCAGCAGTAGAGTAGGGGGGAACACTGAAGCTTTCTTT,CASSRVGGNTEAFF
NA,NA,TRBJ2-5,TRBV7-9,TGTGCCAGCAGCTTGCCAGGGGCAGAGACCCAGTACTTC,CASSLPGAETQYF
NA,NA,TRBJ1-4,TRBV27,TGTGCCAGCAGTTCATTGACCGGGGAGTATGAAAAACTGTTTTTT,CASSSLTGEYEKLFF
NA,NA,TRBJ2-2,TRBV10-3,TGTGCCATCAGCGAATCGACAGCGTCGGCCACCGGGGAGCTGTTTTTT,CAISESTASATGELFF